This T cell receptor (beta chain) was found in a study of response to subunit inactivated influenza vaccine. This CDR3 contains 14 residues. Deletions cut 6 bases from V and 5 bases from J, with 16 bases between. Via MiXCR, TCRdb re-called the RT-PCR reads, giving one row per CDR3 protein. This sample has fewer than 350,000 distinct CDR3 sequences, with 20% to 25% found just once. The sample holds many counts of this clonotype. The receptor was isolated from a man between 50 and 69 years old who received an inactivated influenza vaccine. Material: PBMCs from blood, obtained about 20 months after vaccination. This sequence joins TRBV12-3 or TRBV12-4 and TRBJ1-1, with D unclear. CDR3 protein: CASSLTGAGTEAFF. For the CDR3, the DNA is TGTGCCAGCAGCCTGACCGGCGCGGGAACTGAAGCTTTCTTT.